This T cell receptor beta chain was sequenced for a study of CD8+ T cells in alopecia areata. Study conclusions and caveats: Only one nonresponder was present, which leaves the link between baseline CD8+ expansion and response uncertain. For lesional scalp, especially alopecia totalis/universalis, clonality was higher than in normal scalp.

As for this clone: Its antigen is currently unknown.

Sample treatment: oral pan-JAK inhibitor, 5-10 mg twice daily. Lesional scalp punch biopsies and peripheral blood were collected from alopecia areata patients. PBMCs yielded sorted CD4+ and CD8+ T cells. RNA extraction was followed by reverse transcription into cDNA, which acted as the sequencing template. TCRdb keeps only in-frame clones here, not all; method: immunoSEQ multiplex PCR. The sample carries about 210,000 clones, roughly three fifths recorded once. From germline, CDR1 is SGHTA and CDR2 FQGNSA. This CDR3 spans 15 amino acids. V lost 3 bases and J lost 1, with 12 bases in between. The source is a human donor with alopecia areata. The material sequenced was CD4+ T cells sorted from blood, taken around week 42, from a patient treated with tofacitinib. V usage is TRBV7-2 and J usage is TRBJ1-1; no clear D gene. This chain's CDR3 is CASSFQPPWNTEAFF. Here the CDR3 DNA reads TGTGCCAGCAGCTTCCAGCCCCCCTGGAACACTGAAGCTTTCTTT. The full variable domain, in which reference TRBV7-2 and TRBJ1-1 provide the parts outside the CDR3, is GAGVSQSPSNKVTEKGKDVELRCDPISGHTALYWYRQSLGQGLEFLIYFQGNSAPDKSGLPSDRFSAERTGGSVSTLTIQRTQQEDSAVYLCASSFQPPWNTEAFFGQGTRLTVV.